Reported below is one T cell receptor beta chain. What it recognizes is unknown. Time point described: cycle 4 day 1 (C4D1), after about 6 weeks of nivolumab. Every patient was affected by relapse after autologous stem cell transplantation, while exposure to brentuximab vedotin was not uniform. Sequencing was performed with immunoSEQ multiplex PCR; in TCRdb, only in-frame clones are kept and a portion is missing. The sample shows 64,000 or so clones, roughly 92% of them seen only once. This sample stems from a study of PD-1 blockade in classical Hodgkin lymphoma. General study points: There was a significant rise in CD4+ TCR diversity by C4D1, with no such rise for CD8+. Newly diagnosed patients had baseline TCR diversity that was reportedly lower than that of healthy donors.

Germline loops: CDR1 LGHNT, CDR2 FRNRAP. V lost 0 bases and J 2 bases, leaving 11 bases between the germline ends. CDR3 length equals 15 residues. This sample comprised peripheral blood mononuclear cells (PBMCs), obtained before the fourth cycle of nivolumab. This TCR was sampled from a human donor with classical Hodgkin lymphoma. The rearrangement joins TRBV12-5 to TRBJ2-7; possibly TRBD2 for D (6 bases). CDR3 region: CASGLVGTPTYEQYF. The DNA of the CDR3 is TGTGCTAGTGGTTTGGTGGGGACTCCTACCTACGAGCAGTACTTC.